This passage covers 22 T cell receptor beta chains from one sample sequenced in a study of blood T cell repertoires in COVID-19. The data were produced by immunoSEQ multiplex PCR, yet TCRdb's version contains in-frame clones alone and is incomplete. The profile covers more than 200,000 clones, with around 83% appearing a single time and around 8.7% taken by the ten largest. Sequenced material: peripheral blood. Source of these receptors: a woman aged 50 to 60 with acute or convalescent COVID-19.

This clone was detected once. The chain recombines TRBV24-1 with TRBJ2-2; D unresolved. V lost 2 bases and J lost 4, with 7 bases in between. CDR3 size: 14 residues. Germline CDR1 KGHDR, CDR2 SFDVKD. CDR3 sequence (DNA): TGTGCCACCAGTGATTGGAGAAGCACCGGGGAGCTGTTTTTT. Its translation is CATSDWRSTGELFF.

The rearrangement joins TRBV5-6 to TRBJ2-1; 10 nucleotides agree with TRBD2. CDR3 length: 18 residues. Unmatched junction bases numbered 17, after V lost 3 bases and J lost 8 bases. Per the germline V gene, CDR1 is SGHDT and CDR2 is YYEEEE. The CDR3 is CASSSPGPLAGVVDEQFF. DNA for the CDR3: TGTGCCAGCAGCTCGCCCGGACCTCTAGCGGGAGTTGTGGATGAGCAGTTCTTC.

The chain is built from TRBV10-3 and TRBJ2-7, with TRBD1 matching over 9 bases. The CDR3 length is 17 residues. Germline V gene lookup returns CDR1 ENHRY and CDR2 SYGVKD. Losses at the gene ends were 3 bases for V and 2 bases for J; bases not matched to a gene: 11. CDR3 sequence reads: CAISDSLVGDRAYEQYF. The CDR3 bases are TGTGCCATCAGTGATTCCCTTGTTGGGGACAGGGCCTACGAGCAGTACTTC.

This rearrangement joins TRBV27 to TRBJ1-6; 7 nucleotides align to TRBD1. This CDR3 has 15 residues. Germline loops: CDR1 MNHEY, CDR2 SMNVEV (reference sequence). V shed 5 bases, J shed 9 bases, and the junction held 10 bases outside the gene matches. The CDR3 DNA sequence: TGTGCCAGCAGTCAGGGGGGCGGGCTAGTTTCACCCCTCCACTTT. This gives the protein CASSQGGGLVSPLHF.

The V and J genes are TRBV5-1 and TRBJ1-1; 7 bases line up with TRBD1. Trimming cost V 4 bases and J 1 base; bases outside gene matches: 4. Germline V gene lookup returns CDR1 SGHRS and CDR2 YFSETQ. This CDR3 spans 14 amino acids. CDR3 in amino acids: CASSGGGGNTEAFF. The DNA of the CDR3 is TGCGCCAGCAGCGGAGGGGGCGGGAACACTGAAGCTTTCTTT.

The rearrangement links TRBV9 to TRBJ2-7, with D maybe TRBD2 (6 bases). This CDR3 spans 16 amino acids. Germline lookup yields CDR1 SGDLS and CDR2 YYNGEE. V shed 0 bases and J shed 2 bases, with 15 bases lying between them. Here the CDR3 reads CASSVGTLAETYEQYF. The CDR3, as DNA: TGTGCCAGCAGCGTAGGCACACTAGCCGAGACCTACGAGCAGTACTTC.

V usage is TRBV27 and J usage is TRBJ2-1, with 7 nucleotides matching TRBD1. The CDR3 spans 15 residues. The germline CDR1 and CDR2 sequences are MNHEY and SMNVEV (reference sequence). V shed 7 bases and J 5 bases; nucleotides not matched to a gene: 11. DNA of the CDR3: TGTGCCAGCACTTCATTTGGGACAGCAAACAATGAGCAGTTCTTC. Its translation: CASTSFGTANNEQFF.

This chain uses TRBV20-1 with TRBJ2-1; D possibly corresponds to TRBD1 (6 bases). V dropped 3 bases and J dropped 9 bases, with 9 bases sitting between them. The CDR3 runs to 11 residues. Germline CDR1 is DFQATT and CDR2 is SNEGSKA (reference sequence). In nucleotides, the CDR3 is TGCAGTGCTAGTGCCAGGGGTGAGCAGTTCTTC. Translated, it gives CSASARGEQFF.

V usage is TRBV13 and J usage is TRBJ2-3; no firm D call. Germline assignment: CDR1 PRHDT and CDR2 FYEKMQ (reference sequence). The germline V and J ends were trimmed by 6 bases and 5 bases, with 6 bases remaining between them. This CDR3 comprises 11 residues. The CDR3 region has the DNA TGTGCCAGCAGTTACAGAGATACGCAGTATTTT. This codes for CASSYRDTQYF.

The chain couples TRBV6-5 to TRBJ2-1; D unresolved. The germline gives CDR1 MNHEY, CDR2 SVGAGI. The CDR3 runs to 13 residues. V was cut by 0 bases and J by 8 bases, with 8 bases left in between. The CDR3 DNA sequence: TGTGCCAGCAGTTACTCGCCTAGGTATGAGCAGTTCTTC. It translates to CASSYSPRYEQFF.

The CDR3 sequence: CASSFSDTQYF. The CDR3 nucleotides are TGTGCCAGCAGTTTCTCAGATACGCAGTATTTT. The chain employs TRBV12-3 or TRBV12-4 and TRBJ2-3; the D is unclear. Between the trimmed V and J ends, which lost 3 bases and 4 bases, there was a span of 2 bases. CDR3 length: 11 residues.

The V call is TRBV15, the J call TRBJ2-7; 10 bases fit TRBD1. Trimming cost V 5 bases and J 5 bases; bases outside gene matches: 12. CDR3 length equals 16 residues. From germline, CDR1 is LNHNV and CDR2 YYDKDF (reference sequence). The CDR3 nucleotides are TGTGCCACCAGCGGGGACCGGGACAGGGGAGAAAACGAGCAGTACTTC. It codes for CATSGDRDRGENEQYF.

V gene TRBV2 combines with J gene TRBJ1-1, with 8 bases lining up with TRBD1. Germline loops: CDR1 SNHLY, CDR2 FYNNEI. This CDR3 has 15 amino acids. With 8 bases clipped from V and 1 base from J, the junction kept 9 bases outside the gene matches. The CDR3 DNA follows: TGTGCCAGCTCGCGACAGGGGCGTTGGAACACTGAAGCTTTCTTT. Protein sequence: CASSRQGRWNTEAFF.

Only one count was recorded for this clone. J is TRBJ2-7 and V is TRBV6-5; D remains ambiguous. This CDR3 contains 13 residues. Trimming removed 2 bases from V and 5 bases from J, with 10 bases in between. CDR1 is MNHEY and CDR2 is SVGAGI in the germline V gene. This chain's CDR3 is CASSYAGFHEQYF. The CDR3 bases are TGTGCCAGCAGTTACGCAGGTTTCCACGAGCAGTACTTC.

The chain employs TRBV7-2 and TRBJ1-5; D gene ambiguous. The CDR3 length is 12 residues. Germline CDR1 is SGHTA and CDR2 is FQGNSA. V was shortened by 5 bases and J by 7 bases, with 9 bases between the two germline ends. CDR3 sequence: CASSSELQPQHF. The CDR3, as DNA: TGTGCCAGCAGCAGCGAACTACAGCCCCAGCATTTT.

This clone was seen once. The CDR3 protein is CASSRDRKETQYF. The CDR3 DNA follows: TGCGCCAGCAGCCGAGACAGGAAAGAGACCCAGTACTTC. The chain carries TRBV5-1 and TRBJ2-5, with a possible D match to TRBD1 (6 bases). The CDR3 contains 13 residues. Trimming removed 4 bases at V and 3 bases at J, with 10 bases between. In germline, CDR1 is SGHRS, CDR2 YFSETQ.

The chain has TRBV20-1 and TRBJ2-7; TRBD1 is a possible D gene (5 bases). V dropped 3 bases and J dropped 3 bases, with 12 bases sitting between them. Germline V gene sequence: CDR1 DFQATT, CDR2 SNEGSKA (reference sequence). CDR3 length equals 13 residues. The CDR3 protein is CSASRQSHYEQYF. For the CDR3, the DNA is TGCAGTGCTAGTAGACAGAGCCACTACGAGCAGTACTTC.

The V and J genes are TRBV7-8 and TRBJ1-2, with TRBD1 identical over 10 bases. Germline CDR1 reads SGHVS; CDR2 reads FQNEAQ. J was trimmed by 1 base and V by 11 bases; bases with no gene match: 7. The CDR3 length is 14 residues. The CDR3 sequence is CASRDRGINYGYTF. In DNA form, the CDR3 reads TGTGCCTCAAGGGACAGGGGTATTAACTATGGCTACACCTTC. The whole variable domain, filled in from reference TRBV7-8 and TRBJ1-2, reads GAGVSQSPRYKVAKRGQDVALRCDPISGHVSLFWYQQALGQGPEFLTYFQNEAQLDKSGLPSDRFFAERPEGSVSTLKIQRTQQEDSAVYLCASRDRGINYGYTFGSGTRLTVV.

This clone was detected a few times. V usage is TRBV3-1 (or the pseudogene TRBV3-2) and J usage is TRBJ1-1, with D perhaps TRBD1 (5 bases). The CDR3 totals 13 residues. Between the trimmed V and J ends, which lost 1 base and 6 bases, there was a span of 9 bases. The germline V gene has CDR1 LGHDT and CDR2 YNNKEL (reference sequence). The CDR3 coding sequence is TGTGCCAGCAGCCAAGGACAGAAGGCTGAAGCTTTCTTT. This translates into CASSQGQKAEAFF.

Only one count was recorded for this clone. The rearrangement uses TRBV5-1 and TRBJ2-5, with D possibly being TRBD1 (5 bases). The germline CDR1 and CDR2 sequences are SGHRS and YFSETQ. The CDR3 loop spans 14 amino acids. Trimming shortened V by 0 bases and J by 2 bases, and 8 bases separated the two germline ends. The CDR3 coding sequence is TGCGCCAGCAGCTTGGTTCCAGGGCAAGAGACCCAGTACTTC. This sequence encodes CASSLVPGQETQYF.

The sample holds a few counts of this clone. The rearrangement links TRBV25-1 to TRBJ1-5, with a possible D match to TRBD1 (6 bases). The CDR3 loop spans 14 amino acids. The germline CDR1 and CDR2 sequences are MGHDK and SYGVNS. Trimming removed 4 bases from V and 2 bases from J, with 9 bases in between. This chain's CDR3 is CASSATGGNQPQHF. DNA of the CDR3: TGTGCCAGCAGTGCGACAGGTGGCAATCAGCCCCAGCATTTT.

In this sample, this clone turned up a few times. The chain carries TRBV3-1 (or the pseudogene TRBV3-2) and TRBJ2-5, with D possibly matching TRBD2 (5 bases). Germline loops: CDR1 LGHDT, CDR2 YNNKEL (reference sequence). Trimming took 4 bases from V and 1 from J, leaving 13 bases between them. This CDR3 is 15 amino acids long. In DNA, the CDR3 is TGTGCCAGCAGCCCAACGGACTCAGCCCAAGAGACCCAGTACTTC. It codes for CASSPTDSAQETQYF.